This is a list of T cell receptor beta chains from one sample in a study of regulatory T cells in long-lasting Graves disease. One entry per CDR3 protein, called by TCRdb with MiXCR from the multiplex PCR reads. This table holds a few hundred thousand distinct CDR3 sequences, 20% to 25% found once. The specimen comprised peripheral blood mononuclear cells (PBMCs), sampled when the disease was refractory, from a patient treated with antithyroid drugs. All receptors derive from a female donor with Graves disease. The CDR3 runs from the conserved cysteine through the conserved F or W. A D gene is named only where the DNA matches it firmly. For some rows the clone size is stated as once, few or many, or as a class when expanded; others skip it.

TRBV28	few	.	TRBJ2-1	CASSLRGLGVEQFF	TGTGCCAGCAGTTTGAGGGGGTTGGGTGTTGAGCAGTTCTTC
TRBV7-2	.	.	TRBJ1-3	CASSLDRNTIYF	TGTGCCAGCAGCTTAGATAGAAACACCATATATTTT
TRBV6-1	few	.	TRBJ1-2	CASSEQERGPQGYTF	TGTGCCAGCAGTGAACAGGAAAGGGGCCCGCAGGGCTACACCTTC
TRBV20-1	few	.	TRBJ2-7	CSAIGGNWDVSSAEQYF	TGCAGTGCTATAGGGGGGAATTGGGACGTTTCAAGCGCCGAGCAGTACTTC
TRBV4-3	few	.	TRBJ2-5	CASSQDAGLGTQYF	TGCGCCAGCAGCCAAGATGCGGGTTTGGGGACCCAGTACTTC
TRBV7-9	.	.	TRBJ1-2	CASSLVGGEVLHGYTF	TGTGCCAGCAGCTTAGTGGGGGGTGAGGTCCTCCATGGCTACACCTTC
TRBV4-3	.	.	TRBJ2-7	CASSLERASYEQYF	TGCGCCAGCAGCCTTGAAAGAGCCTCCTACGAGCAGTACTTC
TRBV5-6	many	TRBD1	TRBJ2-5	CASSRPPTGLETQYF	TGTGCCAGCAGCCGCCCCCCGACAGGGTTGGAGACCCAGTACTTC
TRBV20-1	few	.	TRBJ1-2	CSAREQGYTF	TGCAGTGCTAGAGAACAGGGCTACACCTTC
TRBV7-2	few	.	TRBJ2-1	CASSPLSINEQFF	TGTGCCAGCAGCCCCCTTAGTATCAATGAGCAGTTCTTC
TRBV3-1	.	.	TRBJ2-1	CASSRVYEQFF	TGTGCCAGCAGCCGAGTGTATGAGCAGTTCTTC
TRBV5-4	.	.	TRBJ2-5	CASSLDPSGETQYF	TGTGCCAGCAGCTTGGACCCCTCTGGAGAGACCCAGTACTTC
TRBV15	many	.	TRBJ1-4	CATSRDHLRDEKLFF	TGTGCCACCAGCAGAGATCATCTTAGGGACGAAAAACTGTTTTTT
TRBV7-2	many	.	TRBJ1-1	CASSLESSTEAFF	TGTGCCAGCAGCTTAGAGTCGAGCACTGAAGCTTTCTTT
TRBV3-1	many	TRBD1	TRBJ1-1	CASSPRDRGTEAFF	TGTGCCAGCAGCCCACGGGACAGGGGCACTGAAGCTTTCTTT
TRBV28	many	.	TRBJ2-5	CASRAEETQYF	TGTGCCAGCAGGGCAGAAGAGACCCAGTACTTC
TRBV19	.	.	TRBJ1-2	CASSETGRDYGYTF	TGTGCCAGTTCTGAGACGGGACGGGACTATGGCTACACCTTC
TRBV29-1	once	.	TRBJ2-2	CSVGARDSLSTGELFF	TGCAGCGTTGGGGCTCGAGACTCCCTAAGTACCGGGGAGCTGTTTTTT
TRBV5-8	once	.	TRBJ1-3	CASSLTGLNIYF	TGTGCCAGCAGCTTGACAGGATTAAACATATATTTT
TRBV5-1	.	.	TRBJ2-7	CASSLEGPPRNEQYF	TGCGCCAGCAGCTTGGAGGGGCCTCCTCGAAACGAGCAGTACTTC
TRBV12-3/TRBV12-4	many	.	TRBJ1-5	CASSYLQPNQPQHF	TGTGCCAGCAGTTACCTCCAACCCAATCAGCCCCAGCATTTT
TRBV30	many	.	TRBJ2-4	CAWSEIDGDIQYF	TGTGCCTGGAGTGAGATCGACGGGGACATTCAGTACTTC
TRBV2	many	.	TRBJ1-4	CASTNGFGLEKLFF	TGTGCCAGCACGAACGGGTTTGGGCTCGAAAAACTGTTTTTT
TRBV2	many	.	TRBJ2-2	CASRENTGELFF	TGTGCCAGCAGGGAGAACACCGGGGAGCTGTTTTTT
TRBV5-1	few	.	TRBJ2-7	CASSTSPPLLDEQYF	TGCGCCAGCAGCACATCGCCGCCCCTGTTGGACGAGCAGTACTTC
TRBV10-3	many	TRBD1	TRBJ2-5	CAISETTGTETQYF	TGTGCCATCAGTGAGACGACAGGGACAGAGACCCAGTACTTC
TRBV6-1	few	TRBD1	TRBJ1-2	CASRLPGQGFVDIF	TGTGCCAGCAGACTCCCGGGACAGGGGTTTGTGGACATCTTC
TRBV7-2	.	.	TRBJ2-5	CASSPRMGKQETQYF	TGTGCCAGCAGCCCCCGGATGGGTAAACAAGAGACCCAGTACTTC
TRBV10-3	.	TRBD1	TRBJ1-6	CAIGDRSNSPLHF	TGTGCCATCGGGGACAGGTCGAATTCACCCCTCCACTTT
TRBV7-2	few	TRBD2	TRBJ2-7	CASSPLTSGYYEQYF	TGTGCCAGCAGCCCGCTAACTAGCGGATACTACGAGCAGTACTTC
TRBV7-2	.	.	TRBJ1-1	CASTFAESRIF	TGTGCCAGCACCTTCGCAGAGTCCCGTATTTTT
TRBV3-1	few	TRBD2	TRBJ2-1	CASSQVESLGLAGNEQFF	TGTGCCAGCAGCCAGGTTGAATCTCTGGGACTAGCGGGAAATGAGCAGTTCTTC
TRBV30	.	.	TRBJ1-4	CAWRGYREVDEKLFF	TGTGCCTGGAGGGGATACAGGGAAGTGGATGAAAAACTGTTTTTT
TRBV20-1	few	.	TRBJ1-5	CSARDLGEGNQPQHF	TGCAGTGCTAGAGATCTTGGAGAGGGCAATCAGCCCCAGCATTTT
TRBV12-3/TRBV12-4	.	.	TRBJ1-2	CAISFAQPPYGYTF	TGTGCCATCAGTTTTGCGCAGCCCCCCTATGGCTACACCTTC
TRBV28	few	.	TRBJ2-2	CASSLVGSNTGELFF	TGTGCCAGCAGTTTAGTGGGGTCCAACACCGGGGAGCTGTTTTTT
TRBV29-1	.	.	TRBJ1-4	CSVGHPEKLFF	TGCAGCGTTGGGCACCCTGAAAAACTGTTTTTT
TRBV9	.	.	TRBJ1-5	CASSVDQGSWPQHF	TGTGCCAGCAGCGTAGACCAGGGGTCATGGCCCCAGCATTTT
TRBV18	.	.	TRBJ1-3	CASSPADFSGNTIYF	TGTGCCAGCTCACCCGCAGACTTCTCTGGAAACACCATATATTTT
TRBV3-1	many	.	TRBJ1-5	CASSQGSGTNQPQHF	TGTGCCAGCAGCCAGGGCAGTGGAACCAATCAGCCCCAGCATTTT
TRBV7-9	once	.	TRBJ1-2	CASSFPVSYGYTF	TGTGCCAGCAGCTTCCCAGTAAGCTATGGCTACACCTTC
TRBV28	many	TRBD1	TRBJ1-4	CASRLTGQGLTTNEKLFF	TGTGCCAGCAGGCTAACGGGACAGGGGCTAACAACTAATGAAAAACTGTTTTTT
TRBV7-9	few	TRBD1	TRBJ2-7	CASSPAPAGGEQYF	TGTGCCAGCAGCCCCGCTCCCGCAGGGGGCGAGCAGTACTTC
TRBV11-2	many	.	TRBJ2-7	CASSFSAYEQYF	TGTGCCAGCAGCTTCTCAGCCTACGAGCAGTACTTC
TRBV12-3/TRBV12-4	.	.	TRBJ2-7	CASSPGADSVQVQYF	TGTGCCAGCAGTCCCGGGGCGGATTCTGTTCAGGTGCAGTACTTC
TRBV7-2	.	.	TRBJ1-4	CASSFGPAATNEKLFF	TGTGCCAGCAGCTTCGGACCAGCCGCAACTAATGAAAAACTGTTTTTT
TRBV28	many	.	TRBJ1-4	CASSLDRTALKLFF	TGTGCCAGCAGTTTAGATCGGACAGCTTTGAAACTGTTTTTT